The following is a TCR beta chain sequence with its context. As yet, its antigen is unknown. The data belong to a study of radiotherapy plus CTLA-4 blockade in lung cancer. Study information: Objective responses were recorded in 15% to 20% of patients, with disease control recorded in 25% to 40%.

Study-level findings and limits: Radiotherapy was combined with ipilimumab, and tumor-derived TCR clones then expanded in blood. Alongside interferon-beta, early blood T cell clone dynamics were reportedly the best predictor of response.

Chemo-refractory metastatic non-small-cell lung cancer patients received focal radiation with ipilimumab CTLA-4 blockade. V shed 5 bases, J shed 5 bases, and the junction held 9 bases outside the gene matches. CDR3 length: 16 amino acids. Germline V gives CDR1 SGHDN, CDR2 FVKESK. The repertoire was sequenced with immunoSEQ multiplex PCR; TCRdb's copy has only in-frame clones and lacks some. The sample holds about 85,000 clones; 86% are singletons and the top ten take about 2%. This TCR came from a human donor with non-small cell lung cancer who had a partial response to radiotherapy plus ipilimumab. V gene TRBV14 combines with J gene TRBJ2-1; the match to TRBD1 covers 10 bases. Sample: peripheral blood, taken from a patient treated with radiotherapy plus ipilimumab. The CDR3: CASSFESGTGDNEQFF. CDR3 nucleotide sequence: TGTGCCAGCAGCTTTGAATCCGGGACAGGGGACAATGAGCAGTTCTTC.